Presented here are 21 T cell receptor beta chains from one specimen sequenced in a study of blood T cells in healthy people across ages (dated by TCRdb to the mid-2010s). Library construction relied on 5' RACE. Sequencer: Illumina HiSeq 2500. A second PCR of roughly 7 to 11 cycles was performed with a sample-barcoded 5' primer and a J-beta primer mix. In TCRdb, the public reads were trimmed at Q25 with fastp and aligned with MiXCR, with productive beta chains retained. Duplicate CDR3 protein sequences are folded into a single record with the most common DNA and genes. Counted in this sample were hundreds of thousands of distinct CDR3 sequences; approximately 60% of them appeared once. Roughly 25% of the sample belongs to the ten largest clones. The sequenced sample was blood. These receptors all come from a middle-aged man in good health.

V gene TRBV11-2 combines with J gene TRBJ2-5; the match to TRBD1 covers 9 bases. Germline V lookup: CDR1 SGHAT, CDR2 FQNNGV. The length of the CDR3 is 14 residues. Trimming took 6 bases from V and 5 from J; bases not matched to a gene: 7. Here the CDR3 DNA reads TGTGCCAGCAGGGCAACAGGGGGCGTGGAGACCCAGTACTTC. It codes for CASRATGGVETQYF.

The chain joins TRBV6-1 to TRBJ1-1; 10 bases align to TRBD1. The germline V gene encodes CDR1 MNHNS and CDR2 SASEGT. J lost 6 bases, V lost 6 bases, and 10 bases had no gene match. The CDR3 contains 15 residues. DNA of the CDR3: TGTGCCAGCAGGGTGACAGGGGGCGGTTTCGCTGAAGCTTTCTTT. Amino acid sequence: CASRVTGGGFAEAFF.

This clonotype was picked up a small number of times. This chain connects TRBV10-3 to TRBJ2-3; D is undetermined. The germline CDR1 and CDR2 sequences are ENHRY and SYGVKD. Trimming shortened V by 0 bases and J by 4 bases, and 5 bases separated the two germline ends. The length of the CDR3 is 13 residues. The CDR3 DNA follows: TGTGCCATCAGTGAGTCGATGCCAGATACGCAGTATTTT. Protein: CAISESMPDTQYF.

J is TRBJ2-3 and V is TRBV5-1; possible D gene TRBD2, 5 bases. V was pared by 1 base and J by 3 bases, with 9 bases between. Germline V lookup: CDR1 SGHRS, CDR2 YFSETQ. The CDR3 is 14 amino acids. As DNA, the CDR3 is TGCGCCAGCAGCTTGCTGCAGCGGACAGATACGCAGTATTTT. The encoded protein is CASSLLQRTDTQYF.

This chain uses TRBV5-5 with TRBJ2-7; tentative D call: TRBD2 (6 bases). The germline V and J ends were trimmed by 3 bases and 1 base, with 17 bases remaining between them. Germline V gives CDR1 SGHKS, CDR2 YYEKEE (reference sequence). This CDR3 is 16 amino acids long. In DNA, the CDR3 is TGTGCCAGCAGCTATGGAACCGGCGGGACTTCCTACGAGCAGTACTTC. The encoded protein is CASSYGTGGTSYEQYF.

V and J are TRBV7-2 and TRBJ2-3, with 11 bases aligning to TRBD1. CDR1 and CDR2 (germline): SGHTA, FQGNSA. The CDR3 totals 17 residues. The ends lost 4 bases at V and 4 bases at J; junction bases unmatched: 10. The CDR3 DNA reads TGTGCCAGCAGCTCGAACCGGGACAGGGGGTTTCCAGATACGCAGTATTTT. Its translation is CASSSNRDRGFPDTQYF.

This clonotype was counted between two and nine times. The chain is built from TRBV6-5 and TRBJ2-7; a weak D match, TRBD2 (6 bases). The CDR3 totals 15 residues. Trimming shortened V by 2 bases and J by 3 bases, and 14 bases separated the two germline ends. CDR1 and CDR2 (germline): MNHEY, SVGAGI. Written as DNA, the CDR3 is TGTGCCAGCAGTTACCGGGAGAGGAGTCACTACGAGCAGTACTTC. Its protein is CASSYRERSHYEQYF.

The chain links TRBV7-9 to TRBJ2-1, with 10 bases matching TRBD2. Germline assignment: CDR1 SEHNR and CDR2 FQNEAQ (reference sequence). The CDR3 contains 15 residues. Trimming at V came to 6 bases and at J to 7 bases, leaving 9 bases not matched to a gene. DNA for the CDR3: TGTGCCAGCAGAACTAGCGGGACTGCGGGGAATGAGCAGTTCTTC. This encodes CASRTSGTAGNEQFF.

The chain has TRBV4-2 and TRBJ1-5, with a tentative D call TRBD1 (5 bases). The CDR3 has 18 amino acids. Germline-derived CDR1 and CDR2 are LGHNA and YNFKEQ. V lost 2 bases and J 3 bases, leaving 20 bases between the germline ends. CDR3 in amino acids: CASSQLGRGGALNQPQHF. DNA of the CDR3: TGTGCCAGCAGCCAATTAGGGAGGGGAGGGGCCCTCAATCAGCCCCAGCATTTT.

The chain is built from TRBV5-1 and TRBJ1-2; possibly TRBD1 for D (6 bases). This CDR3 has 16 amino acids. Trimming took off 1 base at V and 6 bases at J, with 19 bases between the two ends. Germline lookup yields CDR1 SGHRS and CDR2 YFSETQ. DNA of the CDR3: TGCGCCAGCAGCTTGTTTTCGCAACAGGGTATCCATGGCTACACCTTC. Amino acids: CASSLFSQQGIHGYTF.

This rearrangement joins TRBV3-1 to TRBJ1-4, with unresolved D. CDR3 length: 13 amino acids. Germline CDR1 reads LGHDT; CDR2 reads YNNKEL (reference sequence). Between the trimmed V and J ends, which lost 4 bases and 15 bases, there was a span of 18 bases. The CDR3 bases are TGTGCCAGCAGCCGCGTCGGGAGGGATTTTTTGTTTTTT. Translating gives CASSRVGRDFLFF.

In nucleotides, the CDR3 is TGCGCCAGCAGCCAAGGGACCCAGCGTTCTGGGGCCAACGTCCTGACTTTC. Its protein product is CASSQGTQRSGANVLTF. The genes are TRBV4-1 and TRBJ2-6; D unresolved. There are 17 residues in the CDR3. Trimming pared 1 base from V and 1 base from J, leaving 11 bases between. Germline values: CDR1 MGHRA, CDR2 YSYEKL.

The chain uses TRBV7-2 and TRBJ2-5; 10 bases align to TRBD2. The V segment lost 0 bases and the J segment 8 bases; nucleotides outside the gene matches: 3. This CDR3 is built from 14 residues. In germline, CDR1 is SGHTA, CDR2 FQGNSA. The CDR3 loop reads CASSLALAGDTQYF. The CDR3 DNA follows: TGTGCCAGCAGCTTAGCCCTAGCGGGAGACACCCAGTACTTC. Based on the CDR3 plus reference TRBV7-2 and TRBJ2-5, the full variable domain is GAGVSQSPSNKVTEKGKDVELRCDPISGHTALYWYRQSLGQGLEFLIYFQGNSAPDKSGLPSDRFSAERTGGSVSTLTIQRTQQEDSAVYLCASSLALAGDTQYFGPGTRLLVL.

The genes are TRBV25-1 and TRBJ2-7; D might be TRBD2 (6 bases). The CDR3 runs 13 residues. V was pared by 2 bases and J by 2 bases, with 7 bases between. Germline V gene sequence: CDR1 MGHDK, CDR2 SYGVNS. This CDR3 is CASSEGGAYEQYF. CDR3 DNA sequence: TGTGCCAGCAGTGAAGGCGGGGCCTACGAGCAGTACTTC.

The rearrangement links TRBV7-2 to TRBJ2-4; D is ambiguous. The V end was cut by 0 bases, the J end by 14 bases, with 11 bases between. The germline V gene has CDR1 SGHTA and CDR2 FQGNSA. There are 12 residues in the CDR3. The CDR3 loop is CASSLAAGTKYF. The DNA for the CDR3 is TGTGCCAGCAGCTTAGCGGCAGGAACTAAGTACTTC. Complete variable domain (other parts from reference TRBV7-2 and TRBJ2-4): GAGVSQSPSNKVTEKGKDVELRCDPISGHTALYWYRQSLGQGLEFLIYFQGNSAPDKSGLPSDRFSAERTGGSVSTLTIQRTQQEDSAVYLCASSLAAGTKYFGAGTRLSVL.

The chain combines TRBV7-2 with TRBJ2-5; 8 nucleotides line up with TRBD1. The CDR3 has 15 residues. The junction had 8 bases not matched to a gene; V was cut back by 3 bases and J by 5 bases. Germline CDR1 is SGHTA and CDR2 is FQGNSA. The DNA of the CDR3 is TGTGCCAGCAGCTTGAATGGACAGGGACAGGAGACCCAGTACTTC. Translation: CASSLNGQGQETQYF. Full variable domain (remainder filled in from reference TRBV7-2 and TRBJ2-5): GAGVSQSPSNKVTEKGKDVELRCDPISGHTALYWYRQSLGQGLEFLIYFQGNSAPDKSGLPSDRFSAERTGGSVSTLTIQRTQQEDSAVYLCASSLNGQGQETQYFGPGTRLLVL.

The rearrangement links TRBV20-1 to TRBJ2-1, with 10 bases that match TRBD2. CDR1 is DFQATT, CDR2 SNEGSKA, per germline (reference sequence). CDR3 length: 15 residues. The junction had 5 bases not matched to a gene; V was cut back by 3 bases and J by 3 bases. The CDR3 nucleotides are TGCAGTGCTAGGTCCCTAGCGGGAGTCTACAATGAGCAGTTCTTC. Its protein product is CSARSLAGVYNEQFF.

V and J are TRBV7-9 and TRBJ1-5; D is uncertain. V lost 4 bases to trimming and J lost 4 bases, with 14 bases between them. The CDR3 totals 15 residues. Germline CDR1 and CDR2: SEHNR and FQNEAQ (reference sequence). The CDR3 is CASSSNGRLNQPQHF. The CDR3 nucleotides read TGTGCCAGCAGCTCCAACGGCAGACTTAATCAGCCCCAGCATTTT. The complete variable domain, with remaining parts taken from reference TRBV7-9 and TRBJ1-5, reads DTGVSQNPRHKITKRGQNVTFRCDPISEHNRLYWYRQTLGQGPEFLTYFQNEAQLEKSRLLSDRFSAERPKGSFSTLEIQRTEQGDSAMYLCASSSNGRLNQPQHFGDGTRLSIL.

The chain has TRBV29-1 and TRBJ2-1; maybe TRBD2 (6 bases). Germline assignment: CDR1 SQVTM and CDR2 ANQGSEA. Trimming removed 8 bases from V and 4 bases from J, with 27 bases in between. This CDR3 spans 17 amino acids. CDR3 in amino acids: CSPPEGEGMAGYNEQFF. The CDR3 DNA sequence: TGCAGCCCACCCGAGGGTGAGGGAATGGCGGGGTACAATGAGCAGTTCTTC.

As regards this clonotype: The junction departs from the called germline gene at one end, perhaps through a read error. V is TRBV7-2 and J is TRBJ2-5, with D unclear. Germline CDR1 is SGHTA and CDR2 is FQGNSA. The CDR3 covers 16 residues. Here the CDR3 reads CASSLAVRGPQKTQYF. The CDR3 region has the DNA TGTGCCAGCAGCTTAGCAGTTCGCGGACCCCAAAAGACCCAGTACTTC.

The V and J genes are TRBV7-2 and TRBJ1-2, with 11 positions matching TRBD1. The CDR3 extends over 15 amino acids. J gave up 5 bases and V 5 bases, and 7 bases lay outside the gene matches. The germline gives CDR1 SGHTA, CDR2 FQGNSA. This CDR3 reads CASSPGTGGLYGYTF. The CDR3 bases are TGTGCCAGCAGCCCTGGGACAGGGGGTTTGTATGGCTACACCTTC.